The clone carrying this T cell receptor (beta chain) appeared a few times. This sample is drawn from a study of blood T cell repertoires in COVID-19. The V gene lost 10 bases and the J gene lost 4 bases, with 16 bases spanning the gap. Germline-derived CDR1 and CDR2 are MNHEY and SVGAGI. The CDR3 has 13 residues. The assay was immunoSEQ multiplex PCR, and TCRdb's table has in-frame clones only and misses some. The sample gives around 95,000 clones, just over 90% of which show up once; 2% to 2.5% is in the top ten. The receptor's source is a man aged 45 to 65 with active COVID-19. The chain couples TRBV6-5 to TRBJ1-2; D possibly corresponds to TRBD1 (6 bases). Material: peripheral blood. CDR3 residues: CATRDTDFYGYTF. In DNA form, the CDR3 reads TGTGCCACACGGGACACCGATTTCTATGGCTACACCTTC.